This TCR beta chain was retrieved from a study of T-cell reconstitution after alpha-beta-depleted transplantation in children. A few counts support this clonotype. The germline V gene has CDR1 MGHRA and CDR2 YSYEKL. V was pared by 0 bases and J by 2 bases, with 1 base of the junction left unmatched. The CDR3 loop spans 17 amino acids. The TCRbeta library was prepared with unique molecular identifiers. MiXCR, run by TCRdb on the PCR reads, gives a single entry per CDR3 protein. The sample includes 500,000 or so distinct CDR3 sequences, about 31% of them seen just once. The source was PBMCs from the stem cell graft donor, collected from the stem cell graft. This receptor was obtained from a human donor who donated a stem cell graft to a child with aplastic anemia. The chain carries TRBV4-1 and TRBJ2-7; 16 nucleotides line up with TRBD2. The CDR3 here is CASSQEGLAGGPYEQYF. The CDR3 DNA reads TGCGCCAGCAGCCAAGAGGGACTAGCGGGAGGGCCCTACGAGCAGTACTTC.